This T cell receptor (beta chain) was found in a study of cytomegalovirus exposure and HLA in healthy donors. General study points: In vitro checks showed that three CMV-associated chains really do target CMV antigens. Altogether, 150 to 200 TCR beta chains were recorded as cytomegalovirus-associated.

For this clone: Antigen unknown.

The PCR made use of 60 Vbeta and 13 Jbeta primers. Clones were sequenced by immunoSEQ multiplex PCR, and TCRdb holds only the in-frame ones, with some missing. The profile shows roughly 130,000 clones, around 78% of them singletons. Sequencing input: PBMCs. The source of this sequence is a woman between 50 and 59 years old in good health and CMV-seronegative.

DNA for the CDR3: TGTGCCTGGAGTGCCCCCGGGGGAACTAACTATGGCTACACCTTC. Translating it yields CAWSAPGGTNYGYTF. The chain carries TRBV30 and TRBJ1-2; the D gene is possibly TRBD1 (5 bases). The germline V gene has CDR1 GTSNPN and CDR2 SVGIG (reference sequence). The CDR3 consists of 15 residues. The ends were cut back, 1 base at V and 0 bases at J, with 12 bases in the middle. Complete variable domain (other parts from reference TRBV30 and TRBJ1-2): SQTIHQWPATLVQPVGSPLSLECTVEGTSNPNLYWYRQAAGRGLQLLFYSVGIGQISSEVPQNLSASRPQDRQFILSSKKLLLSDSGFYLCAWSAPGGTNYGYTFGSGTRLTVV.